Following are 4 T cell receptor beta chains from one sample sequenced in a study of blood T cells in healthy people across ages. A sample-barcoded 5' primer and a J-beta primer mix were used in a second PCR of roughly 6 to 11 cycles. TCRdb processed the 5' RACE reads anew with MiXCR; each CDR3 protein has one entry. The table lists roughly 1,800,000 distinct CDR3 sequences, roughly 49% of them singletons. The sample taken for sequencing was blood. Receptors originate from a woman between 40 and 50 years old in good health.

The chain has TRBV7-9 and TRBJ1-1; maybe TRBD1 (6 bases). CDR1 is SEHNR, CDR2 FQNEAQ, per germline (reference sequence). The CDR3 contains 15 residues. The germline V and J ends were trimmed by 4 bases and 2 bases, with 14 bases remaining between them. The CDR3: CASSSLDGTNTEAFF. CDR3 sequence (DNA): TGTGCCAGCAGCTCTTTGGACGGGACAAACACTGAAGCTTTCTTT.

The V gene is TRBV6-2 or TRBV6-3, the J gene TRBJ1-1, with D maybe TRBD1 (6 bases). The ends were cut back, 0 bases at V and 10 bases at J, with 12 bases in the middle. The germline V gene encodes CDR1 MNHEY and CDR2 SVGEGT. The CDR3 sequence is 13 residues long. This CDR3 is CASSYSDSLGAFF. For the CDR3, the DNA is TGTGCCAGCAGTTACTCGGACAGCCTAGGAGCTTTCTTT.

Concerning this clonotype: One junction end does not reproduce the germline sequence, and a read error may be involved. This rearrangement joins TRBV4-3 to TRBJ1-1; TRBD1 agrees at 7 bases. Germline V gives CDR1 LGHNA, CDR2 YSLEER. CDR3 length equals 17 residues. The CDR3 DNA sequence: TGCGCCAGTAGCCAAGATCGAGCAGGGGGTGAGAACACTGAAGCTTTCTTT. This sequence encodes CASSQDRAGGENTEAFF.

The V gene is TRBV12-3 or TRBV12-4, the J gene TRBJ2-3; a possible D gene is TRBD2 (6 bases). Trimming cost V 2 bases and J 5 bases, with 11 bases left between them. The CDR3 is made up of 14 amino acids. DNA of the CDR3: TGTGCCAGCAGTTTACTCAGGGAGGTAGATACGCAGTATTTT. Translation gives CASSLLREVDTQYF.